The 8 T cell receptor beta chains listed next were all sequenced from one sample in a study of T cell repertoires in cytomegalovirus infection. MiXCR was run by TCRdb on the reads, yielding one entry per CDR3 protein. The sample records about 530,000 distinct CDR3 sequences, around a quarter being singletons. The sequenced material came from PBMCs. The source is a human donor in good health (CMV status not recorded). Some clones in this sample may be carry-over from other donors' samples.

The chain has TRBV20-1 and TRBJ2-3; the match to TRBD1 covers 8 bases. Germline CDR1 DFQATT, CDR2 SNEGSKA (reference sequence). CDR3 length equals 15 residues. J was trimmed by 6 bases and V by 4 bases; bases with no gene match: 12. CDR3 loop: CSATRRQGTGDTQYF. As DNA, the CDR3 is TGCAGTGCTACCCGGAGACAGGGGACCGGCGATACGCAGTATTTT.

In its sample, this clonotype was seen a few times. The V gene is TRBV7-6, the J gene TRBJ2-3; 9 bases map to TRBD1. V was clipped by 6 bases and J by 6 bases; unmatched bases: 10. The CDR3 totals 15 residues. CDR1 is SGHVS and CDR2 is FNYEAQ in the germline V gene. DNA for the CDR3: TGTGCCAGCAGTTCCGGGACAGGGAGGATGGATACGCAGTATTTT. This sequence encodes CASSSGTGRMDTQYF.

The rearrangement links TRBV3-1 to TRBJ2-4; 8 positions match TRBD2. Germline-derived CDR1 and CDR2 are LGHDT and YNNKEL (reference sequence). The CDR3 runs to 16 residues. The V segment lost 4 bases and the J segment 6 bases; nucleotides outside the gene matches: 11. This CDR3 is CASSPLRGSGINIQYF. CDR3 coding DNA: TGTGCCAGCAGCCCCCTTCGGGGTAGCGGGATAAACATTCAGTACTTC.

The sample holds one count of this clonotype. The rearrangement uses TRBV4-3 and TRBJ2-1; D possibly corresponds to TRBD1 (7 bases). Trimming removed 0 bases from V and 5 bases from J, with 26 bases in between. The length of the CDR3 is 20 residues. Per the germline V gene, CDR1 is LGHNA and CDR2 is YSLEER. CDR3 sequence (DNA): TGCGCCAGCAGCCAAGAACGCGGGACAGATCTGCCTGACCTCGACAATGAGCAGTTCTTC. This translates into CASSQERGTDLPDLDNEQFF.

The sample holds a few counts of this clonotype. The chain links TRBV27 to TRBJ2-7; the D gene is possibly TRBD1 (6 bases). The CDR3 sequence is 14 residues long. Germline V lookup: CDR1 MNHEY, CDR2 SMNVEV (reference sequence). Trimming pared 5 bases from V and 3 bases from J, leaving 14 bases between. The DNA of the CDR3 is TGTGCCAGCAGTCCCAGGGGTCTAGTCTACGAGCAGTACTTC. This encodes CASSPRGLVYEQYF.

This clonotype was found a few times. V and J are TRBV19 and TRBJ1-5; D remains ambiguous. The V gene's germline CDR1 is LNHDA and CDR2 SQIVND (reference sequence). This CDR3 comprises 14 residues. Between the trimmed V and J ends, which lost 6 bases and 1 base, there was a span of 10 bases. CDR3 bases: TGTGCCAGTAGATCTAGTACGAGCAATCAGCCCCAGCATTTT. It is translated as CASRSSTSNQPQHF.

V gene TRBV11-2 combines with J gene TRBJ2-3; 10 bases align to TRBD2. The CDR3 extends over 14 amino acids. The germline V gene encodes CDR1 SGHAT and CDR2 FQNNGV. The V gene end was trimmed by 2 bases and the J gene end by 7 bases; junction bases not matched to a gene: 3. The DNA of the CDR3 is TGTGCCAGCAGCTTAACTAGCGGGATTTATACGCAGTATTTT. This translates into CASSLTSGIYTQYF. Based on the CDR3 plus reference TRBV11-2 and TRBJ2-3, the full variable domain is EAGVAQSPRYKIIEKRQSVAFWCNPISGHATLYWYQQILGQGPKLLIQFQNNGVVDDSQLPKDRFSAERLKGVDSTLKIQPAKLEDSAVYLCASSLTSGIYTQYFGPGTRLTVL.

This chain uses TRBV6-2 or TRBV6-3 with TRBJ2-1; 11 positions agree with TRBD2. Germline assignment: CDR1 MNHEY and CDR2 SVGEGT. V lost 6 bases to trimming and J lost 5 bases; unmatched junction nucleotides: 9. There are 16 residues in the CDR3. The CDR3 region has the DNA TGTGCCAGCAGATCCTCCGGGACTAGCGGAAACAATGAGCAGTTCTTC. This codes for CASRSSGTSGNNEQFF.